Listed here are 12 T cell receptor beta chains from one sample, sequenced in a study of T cell repertoires in cytomegalovirus infection. From the reads, TCRdb called clonotypes with MiXCR, one entry per CDR3 protein. The sample has roughly 920,000 distinct CDR3 sequences; under 40% are singletons. No antigens are known for them. The sample in question was cultured CD8+ T cells from PBMCs, obtained from culture after CMV antigen stimulation. These receptors came from a human donor in good health (CMV status not recorded). Some clones in this sample may be carry-over from other donors' samples.

The chain recombines TRBV5-4 with TRBJ2-1, with D possibly matching TRBD2 (7 bases). V was shortened by 6 bases and J by 12 bases, with 13 bases between the two germline ends. The CDR3 spans 11 residues. In germline, CDR1 is SGHNT, CDR2 YYREEE (reference sequence). For the CDR3, the DNA is TGTGCCAGCACTGGGGAGGGGGTGCAGTTCTTC. This encodes CASTGEGVQFF.

This clonotype has ten or more counts. The CDR3 DNA reads as TGTGCCAGCAGCTTAGACAGGGGAGGGTCCTACAATGAGCAGTTCTTC. It yields the protein CASSLDRGGSYNEQFF. The rearrangement links TRBV7-6 to TRBJ2-1; TRBD1 or TRBD2 may be the D gene (7 bases each). V was shortened by 1 base and J by 1 base, with 11 bases between the two germline ends. The CDR3 totals 16 residues. The V gene's germline CDR1 is SGHVS and CDR2 FNYEAQ.

This rearrangement joins TRBV6-6 to TRBJ2-7, with TRBD2 as a possible D gene (5 bases). This CDR3 is 16 amino acids long. The germline V and J ends were trimmed by 0 bases and 5 bases, with 17 bases remaining between them. Looked up from germline, CDR1 is MNHNY and CDR2 is SVGAGI (reference sequence). The CDR3 DNA reads TGTGCCAGCAGTTACTCGAAAAGAGAGGGCGTCGACGAGCAGTACGTC. Protein: CASSYSKREGVDEQYV.

The sample holds a few counts of this clonotype. The chain joins TRBV7-9 to TRBJ2-7; D not certain. CDR3 size: 15 residues. V was shortened by 4 bases and J by 2 bases, with 15 bases between the two germline ends. Germline assignment: CDR1 SEHNR and CDR2 FQNEAQ (reference sequence). The CDR3 sequence: CASSSGRTNPYEQYF. In DNA, the CDR3 is TGTGCCAGCAGCTCCGGCCGAACCAACCCCTACGAGCAGTACTTC. The entire variable domain, with the rest obtained from reference TRBV7-9 and TRBJ2-7, is as follows: DTGVSQNPRHKITKRGQNVTFRCDPISEHNRLYWYRQTLGQGPEFLTYFQNEAQLEKSRLLSDRFSAERPKGSFSTLEIQRTEQGDSAMYLCASSSGRTNPYEQYFGPGTRLTVT.

This clonotype has only a few counts. V gene TRBV19 combines with J gene TRBJ1-2; no firm D call. Trimming stripped 10 bases from V and 5 bases from J, with 20 bases between. Per the germline V gene, CDR1 is LNHDA and CDR2 is SQIVND (reference sequence). The CDR3 has 14 residues. The CDR3 spells CATDHSARGYGYTF. CDR3 bases: TGTGCCACCGACCACAGCGCCCGAGGATATGGCTACACCTTC. Full variable domain (missing parts from reference TRBV19 and TRBJ1-2): DGGITQSPKYLFRKEGQNVTLSCEQNLNHDAMYWYRQDPGQGLRLIYYSQIVNDFQKGDIAEGYSVSREKKESFPLTVTSAQKNPTAFYLCATDHSARGYGYTFGSGTRLTVV.

CDR3 region: CASSVRGEPQHF. The CDR3 DNA is TGTGCCAGCAGTGTCCGAGGGGAGCCCCAGCATTTT. The chain has TRBV2 and TRBJ1-5; D is perhaps TRBD1 (5 bases). This CDR3 is built from 12 residues. V lost 4 bases and J 8 bases, leaving 9 bases between the germline ends. The V gene's germline CDR1 is SNHLY and CDR2 FYNNEI.

The chain links TRBV5-6 to TRBJ2-1, with D unclear. Trimming took off 0 bases at V and 0 bases at J, with 7 bases between the two ends. CDR1 SGHDT and CDR2 YYEEEE come from the germline V gene. The CDR3 consists of 15 residues. The CDR3 nucleotides are TGTGCCAGCAGCTTGGTCAGGCTCTCCTACAATGAGCAGTTCTTC. Translated, it gives CASSLVRLSYNEQFF.

This chain joins TRBV6-2 or TRBV6-3 and TRBJ1-1; TRBD1 might be the D (6 bases). CDR1 MNHEY and CDR2 SVGEGT come from the germline V gene. The length of the CDR3 is 13 residues. The V end lost 5 bases, the J end lost 7 bases, and 14 bases lay between the germline ends. CDR3 bases: TGTGCCAGCAGTGAACAGGGTACTCTTGAAGCTTTCTTT. Its translation is CASSEQGTLEAFF.

This clonotype occurred a few times. V and J are TRBV6-1 and TRBJ1-4, with D uncertain. Trimming took 5 bases from V and 3 from J, leaving 13 bases between them. Germline V CDR1 and CDR2: MNHNS, SASEGT. This CDR3 spans 15 amino acids. DNA of the CDR3: TGTGCCAGCAGTTTATGGCCGGTCCCTAATGAAAAACTGTTTTTT. It specifies CASSLWPVPNEKLFF.

This clonotype was counted ten times or more. The genes are TRBV7-9 and TRBJ2-4; 10 bases agree with TRBD1. With V trimmed by 3 bases and J by 1 base, 3 bases remained unmatched. Germline loops: CDR1 SEHNR, CDR2 FQNEAQ (reference sequence). The length of the CDR3 is 16 residues. The CDR3 bases are TGTGCCAGCAGCTTGGGACAGGGGCAGGCCAAAAACATTCAGTACTTC. Residues: CASSLGQGQAKNIQYF.

The table lists this clonotype with a few counts. The V call is TRBV7-9, the J call TRBJ1-5; the D is unclear. Trimming took 3 bases from V and 5 from J, leaving 11 bases between them. Germline V lookup: CDR1 SEHNR, CDR2 FQNEAQ (reference sequence). The CDR3 covers 14 residues. CDR3: CASSLQQSDQPQHF. The CDR3, as DNA: TGTGCCAGCAGCTTGCAGCAATCGGATCAGCCCCAGCATTTT.

This clonotype was seen repeatedly, ten times or more. The chain recombines TRBV6-5 with TRBJ2-3; unclear D gene. This CDR3 contains 14 residues. Trimming removed 4 bases at V and 5 bases at J, with 13 bases between. The V gene's germline CDR1 is MNHEY and CDR2 SVGAGI. CDR3 in DNA: TGTGCCAGCAGTTCTCTGGACGGTAAAGATACGCAGTATTTT. It codes for CASSSLDGKDTQYF.